The sequence of this T cell receptor beta chain was determined in a study of shared clonotypes between healthy human individuals. The assay was immunoSEQ multiplex PCR, and TCRdb's table has in-frame clones only and misses some. There are hundreds of thousands of clones in the sample; just under 97% occur only once, and about 0.11% lies in the top ten. Naive CD8 isolation took CD45RO-negative cells positively selected for CCR7 and excluded terminally differentiated effector memory CD45RA+ cells. The sequenced sample consisted of naive CD8+ T cells sorted from blood. The TCR was taken from a woman in her 30s in good health.

This CDR3 is CASSTGHGGFTEAFF. The DNA for the CDR3 is TGTGCCAGTAGTACCGGACACGGGGGGTTCACTGAAGCTTTCTTT. The chain has TRBV19 and TRBJ1-1; D is perhaps TRBD1 (5 bases). Trimming removed 4 bases from V and 4 bases from J, with 16 bases in between. The CDR3 sequence is 15 residues long. The V gene's germline CDR1 is LNHDA and CDR2 SQIVND (reference sequence).